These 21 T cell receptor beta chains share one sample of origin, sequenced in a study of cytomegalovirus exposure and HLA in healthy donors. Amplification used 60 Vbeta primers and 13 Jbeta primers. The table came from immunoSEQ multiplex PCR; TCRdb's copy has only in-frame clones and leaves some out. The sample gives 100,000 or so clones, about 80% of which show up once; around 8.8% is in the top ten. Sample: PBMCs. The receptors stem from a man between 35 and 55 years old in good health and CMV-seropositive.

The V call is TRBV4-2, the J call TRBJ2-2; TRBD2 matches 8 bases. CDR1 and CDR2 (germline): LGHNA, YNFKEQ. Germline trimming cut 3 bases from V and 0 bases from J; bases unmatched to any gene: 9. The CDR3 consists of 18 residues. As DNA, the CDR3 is TGTGCCAGCAGCCAGCCAGACACGGGACTAGCGAACACCGGGGAGCTGTTTTTT. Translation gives CASSQPDTGLANTGELFF.

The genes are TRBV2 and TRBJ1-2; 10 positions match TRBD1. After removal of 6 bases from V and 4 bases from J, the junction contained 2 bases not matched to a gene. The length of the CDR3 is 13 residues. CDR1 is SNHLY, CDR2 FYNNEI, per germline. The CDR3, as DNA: TGTGCCAGCAGGGGACAGGGGTCCTATGGCTACACCTTC. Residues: CASRGQGSYGYTF.

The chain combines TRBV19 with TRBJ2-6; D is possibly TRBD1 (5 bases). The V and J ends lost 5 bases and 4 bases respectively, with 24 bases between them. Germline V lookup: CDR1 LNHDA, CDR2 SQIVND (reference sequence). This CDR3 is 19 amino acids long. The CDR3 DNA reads TGTGCCAGTAGTGGGTTGGGGCGCCGGAATGTTCTAGGGGCCAACGTCCTGACTTTC. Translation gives CASSGLGRRNVLGANVLTF.

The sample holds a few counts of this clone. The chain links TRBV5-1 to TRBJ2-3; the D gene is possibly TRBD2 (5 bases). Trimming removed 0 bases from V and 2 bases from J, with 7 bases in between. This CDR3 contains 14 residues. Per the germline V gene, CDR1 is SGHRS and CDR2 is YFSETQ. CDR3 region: CASSLGGLTDTQYF. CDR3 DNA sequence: TGCGCCAGCAGCTTGGGAGGACTCACAGATACGCAGTATTTT.

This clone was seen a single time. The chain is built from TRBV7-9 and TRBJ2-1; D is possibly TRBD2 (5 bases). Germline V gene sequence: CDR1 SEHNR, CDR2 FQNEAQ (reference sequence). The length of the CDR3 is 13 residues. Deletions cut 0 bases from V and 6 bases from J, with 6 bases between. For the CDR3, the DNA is TGTGCCAGCAGCTTAGCTCGGGGCAATGAGCAGTTCTTC. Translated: CASSLARGNEQFF.

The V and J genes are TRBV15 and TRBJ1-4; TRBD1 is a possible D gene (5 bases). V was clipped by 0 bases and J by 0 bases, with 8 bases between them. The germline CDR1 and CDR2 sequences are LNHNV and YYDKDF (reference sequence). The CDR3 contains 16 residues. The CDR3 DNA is TGTGCCACCAGCAGAGACCAGGGTGCAACTAATGAAAAACTGTTTTTT. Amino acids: CATSRDQGATNEKLFF. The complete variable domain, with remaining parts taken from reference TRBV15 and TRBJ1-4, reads DAMVIQNPRYQVTQFGKPVTLSCSQTLNHNVMYWYQQKSSQAPKLLFHYYDKDFNNEADTPDNFQSRRPNTSFCFLDIRSPGLGDTAMYLCATSRDQGATNEKLFFGSGTQLSVL.

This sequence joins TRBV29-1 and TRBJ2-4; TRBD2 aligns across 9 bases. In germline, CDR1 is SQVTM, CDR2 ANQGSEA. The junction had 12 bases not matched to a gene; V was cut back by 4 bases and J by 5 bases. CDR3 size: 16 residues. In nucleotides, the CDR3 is TGCAGCGTTGTCCCTTCCCCAGCGGGAGGACAAAACATTCAGTACTTC. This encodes CSVVPSPAGGQNIQYF.

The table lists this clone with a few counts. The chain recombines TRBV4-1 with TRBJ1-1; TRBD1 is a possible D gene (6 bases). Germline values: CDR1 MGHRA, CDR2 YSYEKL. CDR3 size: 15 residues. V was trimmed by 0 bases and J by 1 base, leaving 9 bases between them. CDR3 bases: TGCGCCAGCAGCCAAGACCAGGGGCGGAACACTGAAGCTTTCTTT. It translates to CASSQDQGRNTEAFF.

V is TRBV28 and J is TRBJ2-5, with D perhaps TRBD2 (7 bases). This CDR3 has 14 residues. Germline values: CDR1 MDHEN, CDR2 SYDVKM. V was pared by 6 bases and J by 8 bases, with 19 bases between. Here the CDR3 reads CASRTPGGPGTQYF. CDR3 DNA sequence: TGTGCCAGCAGGACCCCCGGGGGGCCAGGAACCCAGTACTTC.

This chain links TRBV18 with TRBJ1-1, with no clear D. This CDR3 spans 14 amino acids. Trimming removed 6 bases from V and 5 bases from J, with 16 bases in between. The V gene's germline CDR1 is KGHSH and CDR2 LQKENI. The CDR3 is CASSPREVVTEAFF. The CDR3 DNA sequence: TGTGCCAGCTCTCCTAGGGAGGTAGTAACTGAAGCTTTCTTT.

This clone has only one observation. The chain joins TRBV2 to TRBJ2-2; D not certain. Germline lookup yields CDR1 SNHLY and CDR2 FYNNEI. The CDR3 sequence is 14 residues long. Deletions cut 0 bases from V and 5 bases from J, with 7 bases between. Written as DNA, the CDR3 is TGTGCCAGCAGTGAAGCCTATAATACCGGGGAGCTGTTTTTT. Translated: CASSEAYNTGELFF.

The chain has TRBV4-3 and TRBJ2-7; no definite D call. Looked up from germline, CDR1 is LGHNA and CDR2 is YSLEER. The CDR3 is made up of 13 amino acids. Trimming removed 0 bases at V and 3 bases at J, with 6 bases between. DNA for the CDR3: TGCGCCAGCAGCCAAGACGAGTACTACGAGCAGTACTTC. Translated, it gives CASSQDEYYEQYF.

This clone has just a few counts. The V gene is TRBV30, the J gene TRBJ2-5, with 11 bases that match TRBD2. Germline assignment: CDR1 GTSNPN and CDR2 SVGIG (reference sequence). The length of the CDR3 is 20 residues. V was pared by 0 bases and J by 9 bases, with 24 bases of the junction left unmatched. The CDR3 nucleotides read TGTGCCTGGAGTGTAGAGTATTCTCTCATGGGACTAGCGGATCCAGGGTCCCAGTACTTC. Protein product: CAWSVEYSLMGLADPGSQYF.

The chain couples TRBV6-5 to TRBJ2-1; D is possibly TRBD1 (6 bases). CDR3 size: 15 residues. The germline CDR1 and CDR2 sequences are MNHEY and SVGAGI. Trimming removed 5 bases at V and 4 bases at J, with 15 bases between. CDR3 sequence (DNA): TGTGCCAGCAGTGCAGGGGTTAACCCGTACAATGAGCAGTTCTTC. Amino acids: CASSAGVNPYNEQFF.

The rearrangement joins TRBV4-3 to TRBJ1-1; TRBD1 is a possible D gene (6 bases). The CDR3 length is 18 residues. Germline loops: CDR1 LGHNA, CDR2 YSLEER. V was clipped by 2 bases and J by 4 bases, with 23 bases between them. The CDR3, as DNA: TGCGCCAGCAGCCAAAGTTTGGGAGGGGGGGGTTTGGGCACTGAAGCTTTCTTT. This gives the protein CASSQSLGGGGLGTEAFF.

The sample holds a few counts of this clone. For the CDR3, the DNA is TGCGCCAGCAGCCCCGGGGGTTTACCGCAGTATTTT. It translates to CASSPGGLPQYF. This rearrangement joins TRBV4-3 to TRBJ2-3; weak D call: TRBD2 (6 bases). The CDR3 sequence is 12 residues long. Trimming cost V 4 bases and J 10 bases, with 12 bases left between them. Looked up from germline, CDR1 is LGHNA and CDR2 is YSLEER.

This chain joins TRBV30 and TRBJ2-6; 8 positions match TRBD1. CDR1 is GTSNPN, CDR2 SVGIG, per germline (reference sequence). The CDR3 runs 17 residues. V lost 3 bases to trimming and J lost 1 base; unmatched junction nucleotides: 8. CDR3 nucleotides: TGTGCCTGGAGAACGACAGGGGCCGTTTCTGGGGCCAACGTCCTGACTTTC. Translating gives CAWRTTGAVSGANVLTF. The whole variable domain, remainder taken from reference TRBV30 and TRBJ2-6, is SQTIHQWPATLVQPVGSPLSLECTVEGTSNPNLYWYRQAAGRGLQLLFYSVGIGQISSEVPQNLSASRPQDRQFILSSKKLLLSDSGFYLCAWRTTGAVSGANVLTFGAGSRLTVL.

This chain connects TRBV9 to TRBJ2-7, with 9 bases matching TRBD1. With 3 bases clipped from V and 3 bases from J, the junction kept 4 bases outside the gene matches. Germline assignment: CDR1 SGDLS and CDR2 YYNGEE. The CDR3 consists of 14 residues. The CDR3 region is CASSAEGQGYEQYF. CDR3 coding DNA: TGTGCCAGCAGCGCGGAGGGACAGGGCTACGAGCAGTACTTC.

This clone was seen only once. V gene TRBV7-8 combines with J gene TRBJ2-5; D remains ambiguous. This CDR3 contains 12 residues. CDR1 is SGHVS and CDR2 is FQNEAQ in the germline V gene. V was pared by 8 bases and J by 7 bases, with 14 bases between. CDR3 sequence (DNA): TGTGCCAGCCGACTTGATCTGGGGACCCAGTACTTC. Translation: CASRLDLGTQYF.

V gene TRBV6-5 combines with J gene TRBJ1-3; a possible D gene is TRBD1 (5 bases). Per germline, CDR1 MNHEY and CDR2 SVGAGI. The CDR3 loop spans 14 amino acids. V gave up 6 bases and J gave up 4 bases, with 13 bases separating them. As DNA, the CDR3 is TGTGCCAGCAGCCTAAGGGGCTCAGGAAACACCATATATTTT. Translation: CASSLRGSGNTIYF.

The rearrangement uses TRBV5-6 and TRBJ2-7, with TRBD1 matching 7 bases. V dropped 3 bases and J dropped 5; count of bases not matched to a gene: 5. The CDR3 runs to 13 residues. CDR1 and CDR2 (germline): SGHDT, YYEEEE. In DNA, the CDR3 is TGTGCCAGCAGCTCGACAGGGAACAACGAGCAGTACTTC. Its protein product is CASSSTGNNEQYF.